A selection of T cell receptor beta chains follows, all from one sample in a study of T cell responses to AZD1222 COVID-19 vaccine. Measured with immunoSEQ multiplex PCR; TCRdb has only the in-frame clones, and not every one. Of approximately 170,000 clones listed, 90% to 95% are singletons. Sequences were derived from peripheral blood, sampled 28 days after the second AZD1222 dose. The receptor source for this set is an adult who received the AZD1222 COVID-19 vaccine. Both conserved end residues are part of each CDR3. A D gene is named only where the DNA matches it firmly. Only part of the rows carry a size: once, few, many, or a class if the clone is expanded.

CDR3 length: 15
clone size: -
V gene: TRBV7-2
D gene: -
J gene: TRBJ2-3
CDR3 DNA: TGTGCCAGCAGCTCAGACTATTCAGGGTATGATACGCAGTATTTT
CDR3 protein: CASSSDYSGYDTQYF

CDR3 length: 12
clone size: once
V gene: TRBV15
D gene: -
J gene: TRBJ2-2
CDR3 DNA: TGTGCCACCAGGAGCCCTTTCGGGGAGCTGTTTTTT
CDR3 protein: CATRSPFGELFF

CDR3 length: 13
clone size: -
V gene: TRBV7-8
D gene: -
J gene: TRBJ1-1
CDR3 DNA: TGTGCCAGCAGGCGTGAAATGAACACTGAAGCTTTCTTT
CDR3 protein: CASRREMNTEAFF

CDR3 length: 15
clone size: -
V gene: TRBV3-1/TRBV3-2
D gene: -
J gene: TRBJ1-2
CDR3 DNA: TGTGCCAGCAGCCAAGGCCGGGGAATGGTCTATGGCTACACCTTC
CDR3 protein: CASSQGRGMVYGYTF

CDR3 length: 16
clone size: -
V gene: TRBV27
D gene: TRBD1
J gene: TRBJ1-1
CDR3 DNA: TGTGCCAGCAGATTCGGGCTACAGGGGGCGGGCACTGAAGCTTTCTTT
CDR3 protein: CASRFGLQGAGTEAFF

CDR3 length: 15
clone size: -
V gene: TRBV5-6
D gene: -
J gene: TRBJ1-2
CDR3 DNA: TGTGCCAGCAGCCTCAACAGGAGGGGTTCCTATGGCTACACCTTC
CDR3 protein: CASSLNRRGSYGYTF

CDR3 length: 14
clone size: -
V gene: TRBV7-8
D gene: -
J gene: TRBJ1-1
CDR3 DNA: TGTGCCAGCAGCTTAGGAATTTCGGGGGCTGAAGCTTTCTTT
CDR3 protein: CASSLGISGAEAFF

CDR3 length: 17
clone size: -
V gene: TRBV7-2
D gene: TRBD2
J gene: TRBJ2-7
CDR3 DNA: TGTGCCAGCAGCTTAGTGGGAGCGGGAGGGGGATCCTACGAGCAGTACTTC
CDR3 protein: CASSLVGAGGGSYEQYF

CDR3 length: 17
clone size: -
V gene: TRBV6-2/TRBV6-3
D gene: -
J gene: TRBJ1-2
CDR3 DNA: TGTGCCAGCAGTTCCTGGCCACCCCGGGACAAAGGAAATGGCTACACCTTC
CDR3 protein: CASSSWPPRDKGNGYTF

CDR3 length: 14
clone size: -
V gene: TRBV30
D gene: TRBD2
J gene: TRBJ2-3
CDR3 DNA: TGTGCCTGGAGACTAGCGGGTGGCACAGATACGCAGTATTTT
CDR3 protein: CAWRLAGGTDTQYF

CDR3 length: 14
clone size: -
V gene: TRBV7-9
D gene: -
J gene: TRBJ2-1
CDR3 DNA: TGTGCCAGCAGCTTGGGGAGCGGGTACAATGAGCAGTTCTTC
CDR3 protein: CASSLGSGYNEQFF

CDR3 length: 15
clone size: -
V gene: TRBV19
D gene: -
J gene: TRBJ2-2
CDR3 DNA: TGTGCCAGTAGTACCCTAGCGCCACGGTCCGGGGAGCTGTTTTTT
CDR3 protein: CASSTLAPRSGELFF

CDR3 length: 13
clone size: -
V gene: TRBV12-3/TRBV12-4
D gene: -
J gene: TRBJ2-3
CDR3 DNA: TGTGCCAGCAGTTTAGACAGGACAGATACGCAGTATTTT
CDR3 protein: CASSLDRTDTQYF

CDR3 length: 13
clone size: -
V gene: TRBV5-1
D gene: TRBD2
J gene: TRBJ2-7
CDR3 DNA: TGCGCCAGCACACAAGCGGGAGCATACGAGCAGTACTTC
CDR3 protein: CASTQAGAYEQYF

CDR3 length: 14
clone size: -
V gene: TRBV30
D gene: TRBD1
J gene: TRBJ2-5
CDR3 DNA: TGTGCCTGGGACCCCGGGACAGGGGGAAAGACCCAGTACTTC
CDR3 protein: CAWDPGTGGKTQYF

CDR3 length: 14
clone size: -
V gene: TRBV30
D gene: -
J gene: TRBJ1-3
CDR3 DNA: TGTGCCTGGAGTATTGGGGGAAATGGAAACACCATATATTTT
CDR3 protein: CAWSIGGNGNTIYF

CDR3 length: 15
clone size: few
V gene: TRBV5-8
D gene: TRBD1
J gene: TRBJ2-7
CDR3 DNA: TGTGCCAGCAGCTTGGGACAGGGGGCCGTGCACGAGCAGTACTTC
CDR3 protein: CASSLGQGAVHEQYF

CDR3 length: 12
clone size: -
V gene: TRBV5-4
D gene: -
J gene: TRBJ2-2
CDR3 DNA: TGTGCCAGCAGCTTTTCTGTCGGGGAGCTGTTTTTT
CDR3 protein: CASSFSVGELFF

CDR3 length: 17
clone size: once
V gene: TRBV2
D gene: -
J gene: TRBJ2-1
CDR3 DNA: TGTGCCAGCAGTGCAACCCCCGCGCAGGCGGGGTGGAATGAGCAGTTCTTC
CDR3 protein: CASSATPAQAGWNEQFF

CDR3 length: 18
clone size: -
V gene: TRBV4-3
D gene: TRBD2
J gene: TRBJ2-2
CDR3 DNA: TGCGCCAGCAGCCATGAGCCAGGGACTAGCGGGAAAGCCGGGGAGCTGTTTTTT
CDR3 protein: CASSHEPGTSGKAGELFF

CDR3 length: 13
clone size: once
V gene: TRBV30
D gene: -
J gene: TRBJ2-1
CDR3 DNA: TGTGCCTGGGTCACCCCGATGTACAATGAGCAGTTCTTC
CDR3 protein: CAWVTPMYNEQFF

CDR3 length: 15
clone size: -
V gene: TRBV27
D gene: TRBD2
J gene: TRBJ2-2
CDR3 DNA: TGTGCCAGCAGCGTCATAGGGGAGGGAGGCGGGGAGCTGTTTTTT
CDR3 protein: CASSVIGEGGGELFF

CDR3 length: 14
clone size: -
V gene: TRBV30
D gene: -
J gene: TRBJ1-2
CDR3 DNA: TGTGCCTGGTTGATTCCAGGGGTGATGAATGGCTACACCTTC
CDR3 protein: CAWLIPGVMNGYTF

CDR3 length: 16
clone size: once
V gene: TRBV7-3
D gene: -
J gene: TRBJ2-3
CDR3 DNA: TGTGCCAGCAGCCGACAGGGAGCGGGAGTGGCAGATACGCAGTATTTT
CDR3 protein: CASSRQGAGVADTQYF

CDR3 length: 13
clone size: -
V gene: TRBV12-3/TRBV12-4
D gene: -
J gene: TRBJ1-1
CDR3 DNA: TGTGCCAGCGGGTGGGTGAGGAACACTGAAGCTTTCTTT
CDR3 protein: CASGWVRNTEAFF

CDR3 length: 15
clone size: -
V gene: TRBV6-1
D gene: TRBD1
J gene: TRBJ1-3
CDR3 DNA: TGTGCCAGCAGTGATGCCGGGACAGGGGGAAACACCATATATTTT
CDR3 protein: CASSDAGTGGNTIYF

CDR3 length: 16
clone size: -
V gene: TRBV6-6
D gene: TRBD1
J gene: TRBJ1-6
CDR3 DNA: TGTGCCAGCAGTTCTACGGGACAGGGGAATAATTCACCCCTCCACTTT
CDR3 protein: CASSSTGQGNNSPLHF

CDR3 length: 19
clone size: few
V gene: TRBV1
D gene: -
J gene: TRBJ2-2
CDR3 DNA: TGCACCAGCAGCCAACTAAAATGGCGTTCTAGCGACAACACCGGGGAGCTGTTTTTT
CDR3 protein: CTSSQLKWRSSDNTGELFF

CDR3 length: 17
clone size: -
V gene: TRBV5-6
D gene: -
J gene: TRBJ2-1
CDR3 DNA: TGTGCCAGCAGCACCGACGGGGAGGAGAGGTCCTACAATGAGCAGTTCTTC
CDR3 protein: CASSTDGEERSYNEQFF

CDR3 length: 13
clone size: -
V gene: TRBV5-1
D gene: -
J gene: TRBJ2-7
CDR3 DNA: TGCGCCACCTCCCTGGCGGGGGCCGACGAGCAGTACTTC
CDR3 protein: CATSLAGADEQYF

CDR3 length: 14
clone size: -
V gene: TRBV7-2
D gene: -
J gene: TRBJ2-2
CDR3 DNA: TGTGCCAGCAGCTTCGGCCGGAACACCGGGGAGCTGTTTTTT
CDR3 protein: CASSFGRNTGELFF

CDR3 length: 12
clone size: -
V gene: TRBV3-1/TRBV3-2
D gene: -
J gene: TRBJ2-1
CDR3 DNA: TGTGCCAGCAGCCAAGTGGGAAATGAGCAGTTCTTC
CDR3 protein: CASSQVGNEQFF

CDR3 length: 12
clone size: -
V gene: TRBV29-1
D gene: -
J gene: TRBJ1-2
CDR3 DNA: TGCAGCGTGACTTCGGGGGTCAGGGGCTACACCTTC
CDR3 protein: CSVTSGVRGYTF

CDR3 length: 14
clone size: -
V gene: TRBV5-6
D gene: TRBD1
J gene: TRBJ2-7
CDR3 DNA: TGTGCCAGCAGCCCTCGGACAGGTTTCTACGAGCAGTACTTC
CDR3 protein: CASSPRTGFYEQYF

CDR3 length: 14
clone size: -
V gene: TRBV11-2
D gene: -
J gene: TRBJ1-6
CDR3 DNA: TGTGCCAGCAGCTTAGGACAGTTTAATTCACCCCTCCACTTT
CDR3 protein: CASSLGQFNSPLHF

CDR3 length: 14
clone size: -
V gene: TRBV4-1
D gene: TRBD1
J gene: TRBJ1-2
CDR3 DNA: TGCGCCAGCAGCCAAGAAGGGACAGGCGAGGGCTACACCTTC
CDR3 protein: CASSQEGTGEGYTF

CDR3 length: 15
clone size: -
V gene: TRBV2
D gene: TRBD1
J gene: TRBJ1-4
CDR3 DNA: TGTGCCAGCAGTGACCCGGGACAGAGGGTAGAAAAACTGTTTTTT
CDR3 protein: CASSDPGQRVEKLFF

CDR3 length: 16
clone size: -
V gene: TRBV7-9
D gene: TRBD1
J gene: TRBJ2-1
CDR3 DNA: TGTGCCAGCAGCGGGAGGGACAGGGGCGTCCACAATGAGCAGTTCTTC
CDR3 protein: CASSGRDRGVHNEQFF

CDR3 length: 14
clone size: -
V gene: TRBV2
D gene: -
J gene: TRBJ2-7
CDR3 DNA: TGTGCCAGCAGGTCTAGCTTTCTCTCCTACGAGCAGTACTTC
CDR3 protein: CASRSSFLSYEQYF

CDR3 length: 14
clone size: -
V gene: TRBV30
D gene: -
J gene: TRBJ1-4
CDR3 DNA: TGTGCCTGGACGCCCGGGAGTTTCGGTGAAAAACTGTTTTTT
CDR3 protein: CAWTPGSFGEKLFF

CDR3 length: 15
clone size: -
V gene: TRBV4-1
D gene: -
J gene: TRBJ1-2
CDR3 DNA: TGCGCCAGCAGCCAAATGGCGGGGACTAACTATGGCTACACCTTC
CDR3 protein: CASSQMAGTNYGYTF

CDR3 length: 17
clone size: -
V gene: TRBV7-6
D gene: -
J gene: TRBJ1-3
CDR3 DNA: TGTGCCAGCAGCTTTAGCGGGGCCAGTATCTCTGGAAACACCATATATTTT
CDR3 protein: CASSFSGASISGNTIYF

CDR3 length: 13
clone size: -
V gene: TRBV18
D gene: -
J gene: TRBJ1-1
CDR3 DNA: TGTGCCAGCTCCGACAGTATGAACACTGAAGCTTTCTTT
CDR3 protein: CASSDSMNTEAFF

CDR3 length: 15
clone size: -
V gene: TRBV9
D gene: TRBD1
J gene: TRBJ1-1
CDR3 DNA: TGTGCCAGCAGCACTCCCGGGACAGAACCCTATGAAGCTTTCTTT
CDR3 protein: CASSTPGTEPYEAFF

CDR3 length: 16
clone size: -
V gene: TRBV19
D gene: -
J gene: TRBJ1-6
CDR3 DNA: TGTGCCAGTAGTATAGAGCTGGGAAACCCAGGATCACCCCTCCACTTT
CDR3 protein: CASSIELGNPGSPLHF

CDR3 length: 15
clone size: -
V gene: TRBV5-7
D gene: -
J gene: TRBJ1-3
CDR3 DNA: TGTGCCAGCAGCCTGGGGTCATTCTCTGGAAACACCATATATTTT
CDR3 protein: CASSLGSFSGNTIYF

CDR3 length: 14
clone size: -
V gene: TRBV28
D gene: -
J gene: TRBJ2-7
CDR3 DNA: TGTGCCAGCATACGGGACACTGGAGGGTACGAGCAGTACTTC
CDR3 protein: CASIRDTGGYEQYF